The clone carrying this TCR beta chain has at least ten counts. CDR3-region Arm-PCR and iRepertoire HTBI primers produced the TCR beta libraries. MiXCR was run by TCRdb on the multiplex PCR reads, yielding one entry per CDR3 protein. The table includes hundreds of thousands of distinct CDR3 sequences, roughly 16% detected once. The time point: newly diagnosed GD, antithyroid drugs for less than 3 months. The TCR library was prepared using RNA isolated from PBMCs. It was American Thyroid Association guidelines that determined Graves' disease diagnosis. Nine-milliliter peripheral blood samples went into EDTA tubes. From germline, CDR1 is MDHEN and CDR2 SYDVKM. V was shortened by 3 bases and J by 6 bases, with 14 bases between the two germline ends. The CDR3 is 14 amino acids. The data stem from a study of regulatory T cells in long-lasting Graves disease. These data were also filed under a second study, of T cells in Graves' hyperthyroidism and ophthalmopathy.

The clonotype comes from a woman in her 30s with Graves disease. The source material was peripheral blood mononuclear cells (PBMCs), sampled at new diagnosis, from a patient treated with antithyroid drugs. This chain uses TRBV28 with TRBJ1-1; D unclear. Here the CDR3 DNA reads TGTGCCAGCAGTTTGGAGTTTTTTGGCCCTGAAGCTTTCTTT. Translating it yields CASSLEFFGPEAFF.